The T cell receptor beta chain under discussion was sequenced for a study of coeliac disease. Study outcomes and limitations: Lower clonality than controls marked TRB and TRG repertoires from active celiac intraepithelial and lamina propria samples. Known gliadin-specific TRB sequences: about 50% of the 18 coeliac samples, only 1 of 6 controls.

Trimming took 5 bases from V and 0 from J, leaving 11 bases between them. Germline V CDR1 and CDR2: MNHEY, SMNVEV (reference sequence). CDR3 length equals 16 residues. Sequencing used one aliquot of 500,000 cells per fraction. Using immunoSEQ multiplex PCR, the repertoire was profiled, and TCRdb retains in-frame clones only, with some absent. The sample yields about 9,400 clones, over 55% seen once. A note on this clone: Its antigen is not known.

The specimen was lamina propria lymphocytes from the gut. The chain has TRBV27 and TRBJ2-6; D uncertain. The TCR originated in an older woman with celiac disease. CDR3 bases: TGTGCCAGCAGTCCGGTGAAGTTCTCTGGGGCCAACGTCCTGACTTTC. It specifies CASSPVKFSGANVLTF.